These 26 T cell receptor beta chains were all obtained from the same sample, sequenced in a study of cytomegalovirus exposure and HLA in healthy donors. With 60 Vbeta and 13 Jbeta primers, the PCR was carried out. The assay was immunoSEQ multiplex PCR, and TCRdb's table has in-frame clones only and misses some. The table has 100,000 to 150,000 clones, roughly 80% seen once; the top ten hold around 3.7%. The sample was PBMCs. These receptors all come from a man between 25 and 39 years old in good health and CMV-seronegative.

This clone was detected a few times. The chain recombines TRBV7-2 with TRBJ2-1; the match to TRBD2 covers 16 bases. The germline gives CDR1 SGHTA, CDR2 FQGNSA. Trimming cost V 4 bases and J 9 bases; bases outside gene matches: 9. This CDR3 is built from 17 residues. The CDR3 nucleotides are TGTGCCAGCAGCTCATACAGAGGGACTAGCGGGGGGGTTGAGCAGTTCTTC. It translates to CASSSYRGTSGGVEQFF.

V and J are TRBV9 and TRBJ1-1, with D perhaps TRBD1 (6 bases). Between the trimmed V and J ends, which lost 0 bases and 4 bases, there was a span of 13 bases. Germline CDR1 SGDLS, CDR2 YYNGEE. The CDR3 length is 15 residues. The CDR3 coding sequence is TGTGCCAGCAGCGTAGCCCCGGACAGCCGCACTGAAGCTTTCTTT. Translated, it gives CASSVAPDSRTEAFF.

The rearrangement uses TRBV2 and TRBJ1-4; 7 nucleotides align to TRBD1. The CDR3 is 13 residues long. Germline values: CDR1 SNHLY, CDR2 FYNNEI. Trimming at V came to 8 bases and at J to 7 bases, leaving 7 bases not matched to a gene. CDR3 loop: CASQTGSPEKLFF. DNA of the CDR3: TGTGCCAGCCAGACAGGGAGTCCTGAAAAACTGTTTTTT.

The CDR3 DNA reads TGTGCCAGCAGTGAAAGCGACTCCTACGAGCAGTACTTC. Translation: CASSESDSYEQYF. The chain has TRBV25-1 and TRBJ2-5; D gene ambiguous. Near its end, the DNA agrees better with TRBJ2-7, so the J call may be wrong. The CDR3 has 13 amino acids. Germline CDR1 is MGHDK and CDR2 is SYGVNS.

DNA for the CDR3: TGTGCCAGCAGCGGAGAGACAGGGGGCTGGAACATTCAGTACTTC. Translating gives CASSGETGGWNIQYF. The chain is built from TRBV9 and TRBJ2-4; 10 bases fit TRBD1. Germline CDR1 is SGDLS and CDR2 is YYNGEE. The V segment lost 3 bases and the J segment 7 bases; nucleotides outside the gene matches: 7. This CDR3 has 15 residues.

The gene calls are TRBV30 and TRBJ2-7; D is possibly TRBD1 (6 bases). V was trimmed by 2 bases and J by 4 bases, leaving 9 bases between them. The CDR3 totals 12 residues. Germline V gene data show CDR1 as GTSNPN and CDR2 as SVGIG (reference sequence). CDR3 bases: TGTGCCTGGAGTACACAGGGTTACGAGCAGTACTTC. It translates to CAWSTQGYEQYF.

This chain uses TRBV12-5 with TRBJ1-1, with D unresolved. This CDR3 comprises 13 residues. V was shortened by 3 bases and J by 4 bases, with 9 bases between the two germline ends. Germline loops: CDR1 LGHNT, CDR2 FRNRAP. The CDR3 DNA follows: TGTGCTAGTGGTTTCACAGTGGGCACTGAAGCTTTCTTT. Translating it yields CASGFTVGTEAFF.

V and J are TRBV27 and TRBJ2-1; TRBD1 might be the D (6 bases). Germline V CDR1 and CDR2: MNHEY, SMNVEV (reference sequence). The CDR3 covers 14 residues. V gave up 3 bases and J gave up 0 bases, with 6 bases separating them. In DNA form, the CDR3 reads TGTGCCAGCAGTTTCAGGGGCTCCTACAATGAGCAGTTCTTC. Residues: CASSFRGSYNEQFF.

This clone came up a few times. J is TRBJ1-5 and V is TRBV2, with unresolved D. Trimming took off 6 bases at V and 3 bases at J, with 9 bases between the two ends. CDR3 length equals 13 residues. CDR1 SNHLY and CDR2 FYNNEI come from the germline V gene. In DNA form, the CDR3 reads TGTGCCAGCAGCCCGGGAATCAATCAGCCCCAGCATTTT. It translates to CASSPGINQPQHF.

The chain employs TRBV10-3 and TRBJ2-5; 9 bases map to TRBD1. Unmatched junction bases numbered 3, after V lost 2 bases and J lost 5 bases. The CDR3 length is 14 residues. Germline V gene sequence: CDR1 ENHRY, CDR2 SYGVKD. CDR3 bases: TGTGCCATCAGTGAGACAGGGGGCTCGGAGACCCAGTACTTC. It translates to CAISETGGSETQYF.

The chain has TRBV7-8 and TRBJ1-5; D is undetermined. Trimming stripped 1 base from V and 4 bases from J, with 5 bases between. CDR3 length equals 13 residues. Germline CDR1 SGHVS, CDR2 FQNEAQ. CDR3 residues: CASSLESNQPQHF. CDR3 DNA: TGTGCCAGCAGCTTAGAGAGTAATCAGCCCCAGCATTTT.

V gene TRBV11-2 combines with J gene TRBJ1-3; maybe TRBD1 (5 bases). This CDR3 region has 15 residues. From germline, CDR1 is SGHAT and CDR2 FQNNGV. Deletions cut 5 bases from V and 3 bases from J, with 14 bases between. CDR3 sequence reads: CASSPRGGYGNTIYF. CDR3 nucleotides: TGTGCCAGCAGCCCCCGGGGGGGATATGGAAACACCATATATTTT.

The chain recombines TRBV7-3 with TRBJ2-7; weak D call: TRBD1 (6 bases). Germline CDR1 SGHTA, CDR2 FQGTGA. The CDR3 has 14 residues. Trimming removed 2 bases at V and 3 bases at J, with 11 bases between. The CDR3, as DNA: TGTGCCAGCAGCTTAGAGGGGGTCCTCTACGAGCAGTACTTC. Amino acids: CASSLEGVLYEQYF. Full variable domain (remainder filled in from reference TRBV7-3 and TRBJ2-7): GAGVSQTPSNKVTEKGKYVELRCDPISGHTALYWYRQSLGQGPEFLIYFQGTGAADDSGLPNDRFFAVRPEGSVSTLKIQRTERGDSAVYLCASSLEGVLYEQYFGPGTRLTVT.

This chain uses TRBV12-5 with TRBJ1-1; D gene unclear. Germline CDR1 reads LGHNT; CDR2 reads FRNRAP. V was clipped by 2 bases and J by 1 base, with 5 bases between them. This CDR3 has 13 residues. Here the CDR3 reads CASGLLENTEAFF. The CDR3 DNA sequence: TGTGCTAGTGGTTTGTTAGAGAACACTGAAGCTTTCTTT. Based on the CDR3 plus reference TRBV12-5 and TRBJ1-1, the full variable domain is DARVTQTPRHKVTEMGQEVTMRCQPILGHNTVFWYRQTMMQGLELLAYFRNRAPLDDSGMPKDRFSAEMPDATLATLKIQPSEPRDSAVYFCASGLLENTEAFFGQGTRLTVV.

The gene calls are TRBV2 and TRBJ1-2, with a possible D match to TRBD1 (5 bases). The V gene lost 7 bases and the J gene lost 1 base, with 13 bases spanning the gap. The CDR3 contains 14 residues. Germline CDR1 SNHLY, CDR2 FYNNEI. In DNA, the CDR3 is TGTGCCAGCAATGTCTTTCAGGGTAACTATGGCTACACCTTC. Translated, it gives CASNVFQGNYGYTF.

The sample holds a few counts of this clone. The V call is TRBV6-5, the J call TRBJ1-4; 9 bases are a match to TRBD1. The germline V gene has CDR1 MNHEY and CDR2 SVGAGI. This CDR3 is built from 13 residues. J lost 6 bases, V lost 6 bases, and 2 bases had no gene match. The CDR3 coding sequence is TGTGCCAGCAGGGACAGGGGACATGAAAAACTGTTTTTT. Translated: CASRDRGHEKLFF.

The gene calls are TRBV28 and TRBJ1-5; unclear D gene. Germline lookup yields CDR1 MDHEN and CDR2 SYDVKM. V was shortened by 2 bases and J by 5 bases, with 7 bases between the two germline ends. The CDR3 has 13 amino acids. The DNA of the CDR3 is TGTGCCAGCAGTTTAAACGGGGATCAGCCCCAGCATTTT. Amino acids: CASSLNGDQPQHF.

The V call is TRBV15, the J call TRBJ2-2, with 8 bases identical to TRBD1. With V trimmed by 1 base and J by 13 bases, 14 bases remained unmatched. The germline V gene has CDR1 LNHNV and CDR2 YYDKDF (reference sequence). This CDR3 spans 16 amino acids. The CDR3 DNA follows: TGTGCCACCAGCAGAGGACAGGGGTTAATCCCGGGTGGGCTGTTTTTT. Translated: CATSRGQGLIPGGLFF.

There are a few counts of this clone. V is TRBV6-5 and J is TRBJ1-2; 7 bases are shared with TRBD1. The CDR3 is made up of 13 amino acids. Germline V gene lookup returns CDR1 MNHEY and CDR2 SVGAGI. V trimming: 6 bases; J trimming: 6 bases; junction bases outside the gene matches: 7. Here the CDR3 reads CASREDRIHGYTF. CDR3 DNA sequence: TGTGCCAGCAGAGAGGACAGGATCCATGGCTACACCTTC.

CDR3 sequence: CASSLQDRGGAEAFF. The CDR3 coding sequence is TGTGCCAGCAGCCTACAGGACAGGGGAGGAGCTGAAGCTTTCTTT. The V and J genes are TRBV5-4 and TRBJ1-1; 9 nucleotides align to TRBD1. Germline loops: CDR1 SGHNT, CDR2 YYREEE (reference sequence). V shed 4 bases and J 6 bases; nucleotides not matched to a gene: 10. This CDR3 has 15 amino acids.

The chain couples TRBV11-1 to TRBJ2-3; 8 bases align to TRBD2. The CDR3 loop spans 15 amino acids. Germline V gives CDR1 SGHAT, CDR2 FQDESV (reference sequence). Trimming cost V 6 bases and J 6 bases; bases outside gene matches: 11. CDR3 sequence: CASRERGPGRDTQYF. The CDR3 DNA follows: TGTGCCAGCAGGGAGCGGGGGCCCGGGAGGGATACGCAGTATTTT.

This clone was counted only a few times. V is TRBV4-3 and J is TRBJ1-3, with a possible D match to TRBD1 (5 bases). Germline CDR1 is LGHNA and CDR2 is YSLEER. This CDR3 has 16 amino acids. V was pared by 0 bases and J by 8 bases, with 17 bases between. The CDR3 reads CASSQDLSRKGDTIYF. The DNA of the CDR3 is TGCGCCAGCAGCCAAGATCTGAGCAGGAAAGGGGACACCATATATTTT.

V is TRBV7-2 and J is TRBJ2-7; D is uncertain. The CDR3 is made up of 16 amino acids. The V end lost 1 base, the J end lost 1 base, and 14 bases lay between the germline ends. Looked up from germline, CDR1 is SGHTA and CDR2 is FQGNSA. The CDR3 DNA is TGTGCCAGCAGCTTAGGCCCGTTGGCTTCTTCCTACGAGCAGTACTTC. The encoded protein is CASSLGPLASSYEQYF.

This chain uses TRBV19 with TRBJ2-1, with 12 positions matching TRBD2. The CDR3 runs 15 residues. Germline-derived CDR1 and CDR2 are LNHDA and SQIVND (reference sequence). J gave up 7 bases and V 7 bases, and 8 bases lay outside the gene matches. CDR3 in amino acids: CASTMTSGSQNEQFF. CDR3 coding DNA: TGTGCCAGTACCATGACTAGCGGGAGTCAAAATGAGCAGTTCTTC.

The chain joins TRBV4-3 to TRBJ2-4; a possible D gene is TRBD2 (5 bases). The germline gives CDR1 LGHNA, CDR2 YSLEER. CDR3 size: 19 residues. The V and J ends lost 0 bases and 1 base respectively, with 19 bases between them. CDR3 residues: CASSQDPTPGIGAKNIQYF. The CDR3 bases are TGCGCCAGCAGCCAAGATCCAACCCCGGGGATAGGGGCCAAAAACATTCAGTACTTC.

The chain is built from TRBV28 and TRBJ1-4; the D gene is possibly TRBD1 (5 bases). Germline CDR1 and CDR2: MDHEN and SYDVKM. The CDR3 loop spans 13 amino acids. The V and J ends lost 8 bases and 8 bases respectively, with 15 bases between them. This chain's CDR3 is CASVSGANEKLFF. The CDR3 DNA reads as TGTGCCAGCGTAAGCGGGGCCAACGAAAAACTGTTTTTT.